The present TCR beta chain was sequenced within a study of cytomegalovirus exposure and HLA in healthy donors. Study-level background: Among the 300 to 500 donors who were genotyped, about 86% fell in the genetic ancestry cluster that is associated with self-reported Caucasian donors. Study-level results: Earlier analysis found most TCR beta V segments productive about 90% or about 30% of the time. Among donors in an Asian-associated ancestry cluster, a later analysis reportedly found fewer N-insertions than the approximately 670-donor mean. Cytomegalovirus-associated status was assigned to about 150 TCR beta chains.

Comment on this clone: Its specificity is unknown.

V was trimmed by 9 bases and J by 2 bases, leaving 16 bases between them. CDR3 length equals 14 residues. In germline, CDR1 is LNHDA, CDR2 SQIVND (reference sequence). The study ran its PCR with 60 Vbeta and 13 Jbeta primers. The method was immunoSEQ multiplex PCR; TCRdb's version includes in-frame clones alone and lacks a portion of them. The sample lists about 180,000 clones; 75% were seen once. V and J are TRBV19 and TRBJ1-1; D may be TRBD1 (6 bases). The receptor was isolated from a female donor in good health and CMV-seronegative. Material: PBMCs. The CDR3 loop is CASLLNRDNTEAFF. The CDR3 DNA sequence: TGTGCCAGCTTACTAAACAGGGATAACACTGAAGCTTTCTTT.